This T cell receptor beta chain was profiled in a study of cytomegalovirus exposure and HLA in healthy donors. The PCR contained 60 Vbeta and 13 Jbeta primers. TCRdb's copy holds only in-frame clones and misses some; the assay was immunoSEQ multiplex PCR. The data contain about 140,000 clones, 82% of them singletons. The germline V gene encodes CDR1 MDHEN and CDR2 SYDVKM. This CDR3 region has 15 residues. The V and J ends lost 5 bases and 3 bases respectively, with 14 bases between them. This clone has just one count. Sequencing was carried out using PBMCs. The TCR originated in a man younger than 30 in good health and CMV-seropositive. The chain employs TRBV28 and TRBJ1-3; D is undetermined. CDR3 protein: CASSPYAERGNTIYF. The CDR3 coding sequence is TGTGCCAGCAGTCCATACGCAGAACGTGGAAACACCATATATTTT.